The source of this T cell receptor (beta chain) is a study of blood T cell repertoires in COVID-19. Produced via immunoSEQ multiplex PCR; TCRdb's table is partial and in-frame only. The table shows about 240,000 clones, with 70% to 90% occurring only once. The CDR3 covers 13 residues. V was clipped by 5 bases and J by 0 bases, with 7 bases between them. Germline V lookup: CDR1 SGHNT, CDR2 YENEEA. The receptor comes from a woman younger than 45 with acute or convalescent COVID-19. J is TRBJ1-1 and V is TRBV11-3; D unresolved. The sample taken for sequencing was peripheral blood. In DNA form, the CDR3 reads TGTGCCAGCAGCGAGATGTTGAACACTGAAGCTTTCTTT. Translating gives CASSEMLNTEAFF.